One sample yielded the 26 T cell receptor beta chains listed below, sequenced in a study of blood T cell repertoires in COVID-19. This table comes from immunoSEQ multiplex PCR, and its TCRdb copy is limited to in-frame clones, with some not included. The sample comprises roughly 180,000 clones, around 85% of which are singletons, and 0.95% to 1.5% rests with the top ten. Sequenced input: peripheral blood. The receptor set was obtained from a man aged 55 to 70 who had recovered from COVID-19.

The CDR3 DNA follows: TGCGCCAGCAGCCAAGATTTTACAGTCAAAGAGACCCAGTACTTC. Translating it yields CASSQDFTVKETQYF. This chain uses TRBV4-3 with TRBJ2-5; D is unclear. This CDR3 is 15 amino acids long. Per germline, CDR1 LGHNA and CDR2 YSLEER. The germline V and J ends were trimmed by 0 bases and 3 bases, with 11 bases remaining between them.

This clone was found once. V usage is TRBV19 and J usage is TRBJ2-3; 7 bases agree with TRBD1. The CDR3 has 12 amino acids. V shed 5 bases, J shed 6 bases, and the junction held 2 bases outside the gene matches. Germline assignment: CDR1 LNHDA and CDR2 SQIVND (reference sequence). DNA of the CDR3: TGTGCCAGTAGTGAACAGGGGGATACGCAGTATTTT. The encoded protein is CASSEQGDTQYF.

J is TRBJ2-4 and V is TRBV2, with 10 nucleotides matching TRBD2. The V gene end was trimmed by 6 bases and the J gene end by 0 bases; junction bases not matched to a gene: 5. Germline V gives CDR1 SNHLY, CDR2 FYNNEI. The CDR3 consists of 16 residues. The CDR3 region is CASRGGLAVAKNIQYF. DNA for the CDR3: TGTGCCAGCAGGGGAGGACTAGCGGTAGCCAAAAACATTCAGTACTTC.

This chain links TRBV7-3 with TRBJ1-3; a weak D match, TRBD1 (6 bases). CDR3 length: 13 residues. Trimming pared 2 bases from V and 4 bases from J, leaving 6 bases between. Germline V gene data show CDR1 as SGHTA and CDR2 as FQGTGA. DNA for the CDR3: TGTGCCAGCAGCTTAGGGACAGGAAACACCATATATTTT. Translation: CASSLGTGNTIYF.

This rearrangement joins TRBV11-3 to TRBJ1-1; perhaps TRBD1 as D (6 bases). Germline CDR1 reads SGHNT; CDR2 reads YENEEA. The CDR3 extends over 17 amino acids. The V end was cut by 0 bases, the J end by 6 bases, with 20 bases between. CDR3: CASSLDTAGRGRAEAFF. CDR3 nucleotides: TGTGCCAGCAGCTTAGATACGGCAGGCAGGGGCAGGGCTGAAGCTTTCTTT.

CDR3 region: CASSFGANYGYTF. The CDR3 DNA is TGTGCCAGCAGCTTCGGGGCTAACTATGGCTACACCTTC. The chain has TRBV13 and TRBJ1-2; no definite D call. Germline assignment: CDR1 PRHDT and CDR2 FYEKMQ (reference sequence). The germline V and J ends were trimmed by 3 bases and 0 bases, with 5 bases remaining between them. The CDR3 loop spans 13 amino acids.

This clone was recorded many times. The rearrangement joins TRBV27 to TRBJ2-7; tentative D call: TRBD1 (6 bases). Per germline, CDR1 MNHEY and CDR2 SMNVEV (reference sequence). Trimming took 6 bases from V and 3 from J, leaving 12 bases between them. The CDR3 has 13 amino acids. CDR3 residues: CASRQDRFYEQYF. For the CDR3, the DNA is TGTGCCAGCAGGCAAGACAGGTTCTACGAGCAGTACTTC.

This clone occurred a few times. This chain's CDR3 is CASGQGENSPLHF. The CDR3 nucleotides are TGTGCCAGCGGACAGGGTGAAAATTCACCCCTCCACTTT. The chain links TRBV6-5 to TRBJ1-6, with TRBD1 matching 8 bases. Germline V gene sequence: CDR1 MNHEY, CDR2 SVGAGI. The J segment lost 7 bases and the V segment lost 8 bases, leaving 4 bases of the junction unmatched. The CDR3 is made up of 13 amino acids.

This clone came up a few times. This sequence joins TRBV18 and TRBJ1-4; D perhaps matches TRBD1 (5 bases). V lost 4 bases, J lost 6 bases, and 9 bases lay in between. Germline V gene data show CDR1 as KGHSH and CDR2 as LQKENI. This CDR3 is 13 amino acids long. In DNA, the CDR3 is TGTGCCAGCTCACGTGGGGCTGATGAAAAACTGTTTTTT. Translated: CASSRGADEKLFF.

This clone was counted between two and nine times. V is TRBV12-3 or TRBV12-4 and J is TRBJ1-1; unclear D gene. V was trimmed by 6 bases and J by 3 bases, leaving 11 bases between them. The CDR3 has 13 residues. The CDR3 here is CASRPGRHTEAFF. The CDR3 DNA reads TGTGCCAGCAGGCCGGGGAGACACACTGAAGCTTTCTTT.

CDR3 in amino acids: CASRPGLSNTEAFF. CDR3 nucleotide sequence: TGTGCCAGCAGGCCGGGACTTTCGAACACTGAAGCTTTCTTT. This chain uses TRBV7-9 with TRBJ1-1; D may be TRBD1 (5 bases). This CDR3 spans 14 amino acids. The V gene's germline CDR1 is SEHNR and CDR2 FQNEAQ (reference sequence). Between the trimmed V and J ends, which lost 6 bases and 1 base, there was a span of 12 bases.

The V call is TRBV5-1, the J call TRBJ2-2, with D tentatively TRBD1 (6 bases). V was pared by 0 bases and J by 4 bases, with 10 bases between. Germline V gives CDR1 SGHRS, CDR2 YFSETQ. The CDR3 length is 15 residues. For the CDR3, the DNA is TGCGCCAGCAGCTTGGAACAGGGTGGCACCGGGGAGCTGTTTTTT. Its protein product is CASSLEQGGTGELFF.

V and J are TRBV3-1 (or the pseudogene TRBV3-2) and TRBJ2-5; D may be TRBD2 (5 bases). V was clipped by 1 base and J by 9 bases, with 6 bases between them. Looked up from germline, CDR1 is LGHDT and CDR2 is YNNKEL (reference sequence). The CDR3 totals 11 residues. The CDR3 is CASSQGGAQYF. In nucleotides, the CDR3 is TGTGCCAGCAGCCAAGGGGGAGCCCAGTACTTC.

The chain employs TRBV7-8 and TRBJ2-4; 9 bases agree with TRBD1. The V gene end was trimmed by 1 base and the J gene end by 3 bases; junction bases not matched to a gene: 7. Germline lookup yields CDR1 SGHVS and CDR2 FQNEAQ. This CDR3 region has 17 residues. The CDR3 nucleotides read TGTGCCAGCAGCTTAGATGGGGACAGGGTTGTCAAAAACATTCAGTACTTC. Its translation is CASSLDGDRVVKNIQYF.

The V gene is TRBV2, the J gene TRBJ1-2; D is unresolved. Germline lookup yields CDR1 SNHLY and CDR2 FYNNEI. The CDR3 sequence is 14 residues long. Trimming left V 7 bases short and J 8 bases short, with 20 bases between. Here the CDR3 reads CASKDGLSAWGYTF. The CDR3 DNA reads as TGTGCCAGCAAAGACGGGTTATCCGCGTGGGGCTACACCTTC.

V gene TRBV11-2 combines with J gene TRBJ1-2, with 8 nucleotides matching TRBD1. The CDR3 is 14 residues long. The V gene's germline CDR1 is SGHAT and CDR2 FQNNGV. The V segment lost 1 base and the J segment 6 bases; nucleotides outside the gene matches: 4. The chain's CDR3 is CASSLVRTGHGYTF. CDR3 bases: TGTGCCAGCAGCTTAGTGAGGACAGGGCATGGCTACACCTTC.

CDR3 sequence reads: CAWSVGVGTGGYEQYF. DNA for the CDR3: TGTGCCTGGAGTGTAGGGGTTGGGACAGGGGGCTACGAGCAGTACTTC. V usage is TRBV30 and J usage is TRBJ2-7; 11 nucleotides line up with TRBD1. CDR1 GTSNPN and CDR2 SVGIG come from the germline V gene (reference sequence). The CDR3 covers 16 residues. J gave up 3 bases and V 0 bases, and 7 bases lay outside the gene matches.

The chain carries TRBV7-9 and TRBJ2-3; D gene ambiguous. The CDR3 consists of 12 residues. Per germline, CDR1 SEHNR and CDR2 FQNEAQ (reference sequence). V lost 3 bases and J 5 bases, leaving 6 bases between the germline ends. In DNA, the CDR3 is TGTGCCAGCAGCTTTAGGAGAGATACGCAGTATTTT. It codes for CASSFRRDTQYF.

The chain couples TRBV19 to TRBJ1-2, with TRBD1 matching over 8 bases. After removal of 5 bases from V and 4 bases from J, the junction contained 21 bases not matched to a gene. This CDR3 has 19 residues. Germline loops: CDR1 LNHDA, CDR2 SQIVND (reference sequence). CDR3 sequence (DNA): TGTGCCAGTAGTCCCCTGGGTCCCGGGACAGGCTGGGGGGTCTATGGCTACACCTTC. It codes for CASSPLGPGTGWGVYGYTF.

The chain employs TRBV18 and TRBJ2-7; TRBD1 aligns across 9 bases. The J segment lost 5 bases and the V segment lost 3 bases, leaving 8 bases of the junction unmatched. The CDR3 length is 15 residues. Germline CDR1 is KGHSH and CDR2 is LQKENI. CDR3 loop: CASSPRQGGLDEQYF. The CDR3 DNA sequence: TGTGCCAGCTCACCTCGACAGGGGGGTCTGGACGAGCAGTACTTC.

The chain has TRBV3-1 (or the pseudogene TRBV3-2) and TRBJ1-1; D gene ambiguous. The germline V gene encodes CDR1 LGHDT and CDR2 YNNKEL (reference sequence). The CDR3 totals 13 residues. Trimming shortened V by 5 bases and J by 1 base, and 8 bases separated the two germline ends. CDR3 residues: CASSTQQNTEAFF. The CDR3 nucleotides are TGTGCCAGCAGCACACAGCAGAACACTGAAGCTTTCTTT.

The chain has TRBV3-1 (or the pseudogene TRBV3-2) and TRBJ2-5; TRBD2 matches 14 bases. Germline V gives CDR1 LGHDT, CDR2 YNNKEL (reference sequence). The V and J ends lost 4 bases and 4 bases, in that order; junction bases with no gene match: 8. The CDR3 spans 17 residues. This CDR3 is CASSRLAGGPVRETQYF. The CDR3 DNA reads TGTGCCAGCAGCCGACTAGCGGGGGGGCCGGTTAGAGAGACCCAGTACTTC.

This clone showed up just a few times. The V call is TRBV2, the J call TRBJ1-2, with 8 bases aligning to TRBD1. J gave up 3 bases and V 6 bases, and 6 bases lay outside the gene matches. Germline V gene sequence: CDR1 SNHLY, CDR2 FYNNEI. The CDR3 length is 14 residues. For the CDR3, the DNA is TGTGCCAGCAGGACAGGGGAAGGTGACTATGGCTACACCTTC. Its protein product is CASRTGEGDYGYTF.

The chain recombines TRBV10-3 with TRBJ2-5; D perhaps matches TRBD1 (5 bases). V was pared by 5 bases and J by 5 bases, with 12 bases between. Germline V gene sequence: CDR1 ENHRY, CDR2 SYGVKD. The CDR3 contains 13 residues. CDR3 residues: CAISTDNRETQYF. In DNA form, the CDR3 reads TGTGCCATCAGTACGGACAACCGGGAGACCCAGTACTTC.

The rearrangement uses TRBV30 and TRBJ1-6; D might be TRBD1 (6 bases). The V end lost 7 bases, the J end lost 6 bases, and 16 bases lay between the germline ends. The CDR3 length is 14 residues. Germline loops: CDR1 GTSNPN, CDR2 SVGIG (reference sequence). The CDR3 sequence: CAFAGGQINSPLHF. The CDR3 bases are TGTGCCTTCGCTGGGGGACAAATTAATTCACCCCTCCACTTT.

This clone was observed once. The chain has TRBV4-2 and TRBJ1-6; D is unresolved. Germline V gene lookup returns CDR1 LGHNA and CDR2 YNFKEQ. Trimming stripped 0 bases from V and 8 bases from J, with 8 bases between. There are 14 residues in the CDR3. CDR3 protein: CASSQDRSDSPLHF. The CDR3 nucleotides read TGTGCCAGCAGCCAAGATCGCAGCGATTCACCCCTCCACTTT.